The rows below give T cell receptor beta chains drawn from one sample of a study of regulatory T cells in long-lasting Graves disease. TCRdb fed the multiplex PCR reads into MiXCR, producing one record per CDR3 protein. The repertoire holds some 400,000 distinct CDR3 sequences, with under 15% as singletons. These data also formed part of another study, on T cells in Graves' hyperthyroidism and ophthalmopathy.

The material sequenced was peripheral blood mononuclear cells (PBMCs), taken at new diagnosis, from a patient treated with antithyroid drugs. The receptors were gathered from a woman aged 25 to 45 with Graves disease. CDR3s include the opening cysteine and the closing phenylalanine or tryptophan. The D gene is left open where the match is weak. Clone size appears in some rows only: once, few, many, or a class for an expanded clone.

size	D	V	J	DNA	CDR3
many	.	TRBV7-9	TRBJ2-1	TGTGCCAGCAGCTTAGGAACCGGGTACAATGAGCAGTTCTTC	CASSLGTGYNEQFF
few	.	TRBV6-5	TRBJ1-1	TGTGCCAGCAGTTACTCTAGGTCTGGGGGCACTGAAGCTTTCTTT	CASSYSRSGGTEAFF
.	.	TRBV7-3	TRBJ2-2	TGTGCCAGCAGCTGGGACACTCCCGGGGAGCTGTTTTTT	CASSWDTPGELFF
many	.	TRBV30	TRBJ1-5	TGTGCCTGGAGTCCCGGACCTCTCAGCAATCAGCCCCAGCATTTT	CAWSPGPLSNQPQHF
few	TRBD1	TRBV25-1	TRBJ2-2	TGTGCCAGCAGTGGGTGGACAGGGGCCGGGGAGCTGTTTTTT	CASSGWTGAGELFF
few	.	TRBV29-1	TRBJ1-2	TGCAGCGTTGAAGGGGTCTTAGGGGTCTATGGCTACACCTTC	CSVEGVLGVYGYTF
many	.	TRBV9	TRBJ1-1	TGTGCCAGCAGCGTAGGGTTACGGGATCCCATGAACACTGAAGCTTTCTTT	CASSVGLRDPMNTEAFF
many	TRBD2	TRBV2	TRBJ2-1	TGTGCCAGCAGTGATTGGACTAGCGGGAGTTATGAGCAGTTCTTC	CASSDWTSGSYEQFF
.	TRBD2	TRBV6-2/TRBV6-3	TRBJ2-4	TGTGCCAGCAGTCTCTGGATCCGGGACAGAGGACTAGCGGGACTCGCCGGGAACATTCAGTACTTC	CASSLWIRDRGLAGLAGNIQYF
few	.	TRBV9	TRBJ2-1	TGTGCCAGCAGCGTAGGAAGCCAGACAGTCTACAATGAGCAGTTCTTC	CASSVGSQTVYNEQFF
few	TRBD2	TRBV24-1	TRBJ2-5	TGTGCCACCAGTGACCGTCTAGCGGGAGGGCCCCAAGAGACCCAGTACTTC	CATSDRLAGGPQETQYF
many	.	TRBV5-1	TRBJ1-2	TGCGCCAGCAGCTTGAGTCAGAACTATGGCTACACCTTC	CASSLSQNYGYTF
many	.	TRBV12-3/TRBV12-4	TRBJ2-5	TGTGCCAGCAGTTTGTTACGTACCCAAGAGACCCAGTACTTC	CASSLLRTQETQYF
many	.	TRBV12-3/TRBV12-4	TRBJ2-1	TGTGCCGGAAGAGAGGGCAACGCGAACAATGAGCAGTTCTTC	CAGREGNANNEQFF
many	TRBD2	TRBV28	TRBJ2-3	TGTGCCAGCAGTATCGGACTAGCGGGAGCACAGTATTTT	CASSIGLAGAQYF
many	TRBD1	TRBV11-1	TRBJ2-1	TGTGCCAGCAGCTTAGCGGGGACAGGGGTTTACAATGAGCAGTTCTTC	CASSLAGTGVYNEQFF
many	.	TRBV5-5	TRBJ2-5	TGTGCCAGCAGCTTTAATGAAGAGACCCAGTACTTC	CASSFNEETQYF
many	.	TRBV5-1	TRBJ1-1	TGCGCCAGCAGCTTCTTGGGGGGAGCGGACACTGAAGCTTTCTTT	CASSFLGGADTEAFF
.	.	TRBV5-6	TRBJ1-2	TGTGCCAGCAGCTTGGGAGGGTCGCGGGTTTGGGTTAGTGGCTACACCTTC	CASSLGGSRVWVSGYTF
many	.	TRBV3-1	TRBJ2-7	TGTGCCAGCAGTAGGAGGGAGTACTACGAGCAGTACTTC	CASSRREYYEQYF
.	TRBD1	TRBV14	TRBJ2-4	TGTGCCAGCAGCCAAGGCCCCCAGACAGGGGGCCTGTACTTC	CASSQGPQTGGLYF
.	TRBD2	TRBV20-1	TRBJ2-7	TGCAGTGGGACTAGCGGATTTTACGAGCAGTACTTC	CSGTSGFYEQYF
.	.	TRBV5-5	TRBJ2-1	TGTGCCAGCAGTTTTAAGGAAGTCTACAATGAGCAGTTCTTC	CASSFKEVYNEQFF
.	.	TRBV7-2	TRBJ2-2	TGTGCCAGCAGCTTCAGGGTTTCGAGCGGGGAGCTGTTTTTT	CASSFRVSSGELFF
many	.	TRBV28	TRBJ2-1	TGTGCCAGCAGTCCCCCGGGGGTAGCCTACAATGAGCAGTTCTTC	CASSPPGVAYNEQFF
.	TRBD1	TRBV5-4	TRBJ1-1	TGTGCCAGCAGCGGAGGACAGGGAAGAACTGAAGCTTTCTTT	CASSGGQGRTEAFF
many	.	TRBV28	TRBJ2-7	TGTGCCAGCAGTCTCAAACGACAGAGTCAGTACTTC	CASSLKRQSQYF
few	TRBD1	TRBV28	TRBJ1-4	TGTGCCAGCAGTTTCTATCTTGGGACAGGGGAGTTGTTTTTT	CASSFYLGTGELFF
.	TRBD1	TRBV19	TRBJ1-5	TGTGCCAGTAGTGCTCAAGGGGGCGGCAATCAGCCCCAGCATTTT	CASSAQGGGNQPQHF
few	.	TRBV29-1	TRBJ2-3	TGCAGCGTCGGACTATCCAGCACAGATACGCAGTATTTT	CSVGLSSTDTQYF
many	.	TRBV11-2	TRBJ2-1	TGTGCCAGCAGCTTAGCCCCTAATGAGCAGTTCTTC	CASSLAPNEQFF
many	.	TRBV2	TRBJ1-2	TGTGCCAGCAGTGAAGGACAGTTCTATGGCTACACCTTC	CASSEGQFYGYTF
many	.	TRBV2	TRBJ2-7	TGTGCCAGCAGCGCCTATTACGAGCAGTACTTC	CASSAYYEQYF
.	TRBD2	TRBV12-5	TRBJ2-5	TGTGCTAGTGGCCGCCCGGGACTAGCGGGAGGCTCTGGGACCCAGTACTTC	CASGRPGLAGGSGTQYF
.	.	TRBV5-1	TRBJ1-1	TGCGCCAGCAGCCTCTATCGCCCGGGATCACGCACTGAAGCTTTCTTT	CASSLYRPGSRTEAFF